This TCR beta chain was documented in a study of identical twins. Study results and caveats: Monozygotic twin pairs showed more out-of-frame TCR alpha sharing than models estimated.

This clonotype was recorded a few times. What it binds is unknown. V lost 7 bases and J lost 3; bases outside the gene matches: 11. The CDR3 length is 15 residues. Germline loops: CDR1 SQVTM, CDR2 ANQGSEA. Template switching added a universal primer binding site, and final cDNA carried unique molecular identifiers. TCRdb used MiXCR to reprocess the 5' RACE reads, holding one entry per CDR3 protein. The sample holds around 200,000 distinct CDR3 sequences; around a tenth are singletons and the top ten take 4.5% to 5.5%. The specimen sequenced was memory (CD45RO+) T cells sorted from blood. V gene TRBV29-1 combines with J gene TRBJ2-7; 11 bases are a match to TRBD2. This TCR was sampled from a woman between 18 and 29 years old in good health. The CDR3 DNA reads TGCAGCGCCATAGCACCCGGGACTAGCGGCTACGAGCAGTACTTC. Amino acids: CSAIAPGTSGYEQYF.